This TCR beta chain was sequenced in a study of blood T cell repertoires in COVID-19. Study-wide background: Some COVID-19 samples were acute and others convalescent; all came from the United States, Italy and Spain. PBMCs, B-cell-depleted T cells, or T cells provided the cDNA or gDNA that made up the material.

The germline CDR1 and CDR2 sequences are LGHDT and YNNKEL (reference sequence). The CDR3 is 15 amino acids. Trimming cost V 4 bases and J 2 bases; bases outside gene matches: 2. The protocol was immunoSEQ multiplex PCR, while the TCRdb copy is restricted to in-frame clones and leaves out a portion. The sample records some 73,000 clones, 70% to 75% being singletons. This clone showed up just once. Sequenced sample: peripheral blood. The clonotype originates from a man aged 55-75 years with acute or convalescent COVID-19. V gene TRBV3-1 (or the pseudogene TRBV3-2) combines with J gene TRBJ2-1; TRBD1 agrees at 10 bases. The CDR3 nucleotides read TGTGCCAGCAGCCCGACAGGGGGCCCCTACAATGAGCAGTTCTTC. It yields the protein CASSPTGGPYNEQFF.